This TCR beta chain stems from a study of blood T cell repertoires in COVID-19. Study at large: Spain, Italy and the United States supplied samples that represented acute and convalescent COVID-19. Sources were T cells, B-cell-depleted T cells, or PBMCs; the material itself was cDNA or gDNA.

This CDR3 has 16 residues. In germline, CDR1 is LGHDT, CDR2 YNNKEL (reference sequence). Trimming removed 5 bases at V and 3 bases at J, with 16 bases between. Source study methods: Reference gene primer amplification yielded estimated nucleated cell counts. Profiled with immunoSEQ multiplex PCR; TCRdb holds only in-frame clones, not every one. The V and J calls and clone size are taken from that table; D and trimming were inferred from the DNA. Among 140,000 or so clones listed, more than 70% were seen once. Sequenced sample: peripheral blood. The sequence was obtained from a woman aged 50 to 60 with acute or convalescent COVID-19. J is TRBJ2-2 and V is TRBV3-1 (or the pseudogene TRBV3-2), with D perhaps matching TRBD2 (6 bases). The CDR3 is CASSNPLGLDTGELFF. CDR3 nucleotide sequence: TGTGCCAGCAGCAACCCACTGGGACTTGACACCGGGGAGCTGTTTTTT.